Listed below are T cell receptor beta chains from one sample, sequenced in a study of shared clonotypes between healthy human individuals. Method: immunoSEQ multiplex PCR; TCRdb's copy keeps in-frame clones and lacks some. The repertoire has around 1.1 million clones, approximately 80% of them found once; the top ten carry 0.5% to 0.65%. The source material was memory CD4+ T cells from PBMCs. All receptors derive from a man aged 18-30 years in good health. Some clones in this sample may be carry-over from other donors' samples. The CDR3 runs from the conserved cysteine through the conserved F or W. D genes are given only for firm matches. Part of the rows lack a size; the others show once, few, many or a class for expanded clones.

j_call: TRBJ1-1; clone_size: -; v_call: TRBV5-4; d_call: -; cdr3_nt: TGTGCCAGCAGCTTAACAGGGCAGAACACTGAAGCTTTCTTT; cdr3_aa: CASSLTGQNTEAFF
j_call: TRBJ2-3; clone_size: -; v_call: TRBV18; d_call: TRBD1; cdr3_nt: TGTGCCAGCTCACCAAGGGGACAGGGGAGCACAGATACGCAGTATTTT; cdr3_aa: CASSPRGQGSTDTQYF
j_call: TRBJ2-7; clone_size: -; v_call: TRBV4-1; d_call: -; cdr3_nt: TGCGCCAGCAGCCAGCCGGACGGCTCGCCCTACGAGCAGTACTTC; cdr3_aa: CASSQPDGSPYEQYF
j_call: TRBJ2-7; clone_size: -; v_call: TRBV14; d_call: -; cdr3_nt: TGTGCCAGCAGCCATCAGGACACCTACTACGAGCAGTACTTC; cdr3_aa: CASSHQDTYYEQYF
j_call: TRBJ2-3; clone_size: -; v_call: TRBV30; d_call: -; cdr3_nt: TGTGCCTGGAGTGTAGGCAGTGGCGGGTACACAGATACGCAGTATTTT; cdr3_aa: CAWSVGSGGYTDTQYF
j_call: TRBJ2-5; clone_size: -; v_call: TRBV4-2; d_call: -; cdr3_nt: TGTGCCAGCAGCCAAGATCGGGACCGGCAAGAGACCCAGTACTTC; cdr3_aa: CASSQDRDRQETQYF
j_call: TRBJ2-5; clone_size: -; v_call: TRBV7-9; d_call: TRBD2; cdr3_nt: TGTGCCAGCAGCTTAGGACCGGGACTAGCGCATGAGACCCAGTACTTC; cdr3_aa: CASSLGPGLAHETQYF
j_call: TRBJ2-7; clone_size: -; v_call: TRBV18; d_call: TRBD1; cdr3_nt: TGTGCCAGCTCACAGGATGGACAGGGCGGAGGGGGGACCGAGCAGTACTTC; cdr3_aa: CASSQDGQGGGGTEQYF
j_call: TRBJ1-1; clone_size: few; v_call: TRBV15; d_call: -; cdr3_nt: TGTGCCACCAGCAGAGGACCCAAGAACACTGAAGCTTTCTTT; cdr3_aa: CATSRGPKNTEAFF
j_call: TRBJ1-2; clone_size: -; v_call: TRBV29-1; d_call: TRBD1; cdr3_nt: TGCAGCGTTGGGACAGGAGGATCCTATGGCTACACCTTC; cdr3_aa: CSVGTGGSYGYTF
j_call: TRBJ2-6; clone_size: -; v_call: TRBV10-3; d_call: -; cdr3_nt: TGTGCCATCAGTCGCAAATCGATACAAAGTCGGGCCAACGTCCTGACTTTC; cdr3_aa: CAISRKSIQSRANVLTF
j_call: TRBJ2-5; clone_size: once; v_call: TRBV7-6; d_call: -; cdr3_nt: TGTGCCAGCAGCTTATGGGCGGGGTTTGGCGAGACCCAGTACTTC; cdr3_aa: CASSLWAGFGETQYF
j_call: TRBJ2-1; clone_size: -; v_call: TRBV5-4; d_call: TRBD1; cdr3_nt: TGTGCCAGCAGCACCAAACGGGACAGCACCCTCAATGAGCAGTTCTTC; cdr3_aa: CASSTKRDSTLNEQFF
j_call: TRBJ1-5; clone_size: -; v_call: TRBV28; d_call: -; cdr3_nt: TGTGCCAGCAGAACAGGGTTCAATCAGCCCCAGCATTTT; cdr3_aa: CASRTGFNQPQHF
j_call: TRBJ2-1; clone_size: -; v_call: TRBV10-3; d_call: TRBD1; cdr3_nt: TGTGCCAACCGAGCGACAGGGAGCTCCTACAATGAGCAGTTCTTC; cdr3_aa: CANRATGSSYNEQFF
j_call: TRBJ1-4; clone_size: once; v_call: TRBV10-3; d_call: -; cdr3_nt: TGTGCCATCAGTGAGTCGGGCGGGGAAAAACTGTTTTTT; cdr3_aa: CAISESGGEKLFF
j_call: TRBJ2-3; clone_size: -; v_call: TRBV11-3; d_call: -; cdr3_nt: TGTGCCAGCAGCTTAGCGGGGGACAGAGGTACGCAGTATTTT; cdr3_aa: CASSLAGDRGTQYF
j_call: TRBJ1-1; clone_size: -; v_call: TRBV19; d_call: -; cdr3_nt: TGTGCCAGTAGGTTTCAGGGGAAGGGAACTGAAGCTTTCTTT; cdr3_aa: CASRFQGKGTEAFF
j_call: TRBJ2-5; clone_size: -; v_call: TRBV2; d_call: TRBD2; cdr3_nt: TGTGCCAGCAGCGATATATCGGGACTAGCGGGGGGACAAGAGACCCAGTACTTC; cdr3_aa: CASSDISGLAGGQETQYF
j_call: TRBJ1-5; clone_size: -; v_call: TRBV2; d_call: -; cdr3_nt: TGTGCCAGCAGCTGGGGAAAGGGTCAGCCCCAGCATTTT; cdr3_aa: CASSWGKGQPQHF
j_call: TRBJ1-1; clone_size: few; v_call: TRBV19; d_call: TRBD1; cdr3_nt: TGTGCCAGTAGTCTCCAGTCCGGGACAGGGAACGCTGAAGCTTTCTTT; cdr3_aa: CASSLQSGTGNAEAFF
j_call: TRBJ1-4; clone_size: -; v_call: TRBV4-2; d_call: TRBD1; cdr3_nt: TGTGCCAGCAGCCAGCGGACAGGGAAAAATGAAAAACTGTTTTTT; cdr3_aa: CASSQRTGKNEKLFF
j_call: TRBJ1-2; clone_size: -; v_call: TRBV6-5; d_call: TRBD1; cdr3_nt: TGTGCCAGCAGTTCCCGAGACAGGGGGTACTATGGCTACACCTTC; cdr3_aa: CASSSRDRGYYGYTF
j_call: TRBJ1-4; clone_size: -; v_call: TRBV19; d_call: -; cdr3_nt: TGTGCCAGTAGTATTCGGGGCGAAAAACTGTTTTTT; cdr3_aa: CASSIRGEKLFF
j_call: TRBJ1-5; clone_size: -; v_call: TRBV28; d_call: TRBD1; cdr3_nt: TGCGCCAGCAGTTCCCCTAGTGGTCGACAGGGATATAGCAATCAGCCCCAGCATTTT; cdr3_aa: CASSSPSGRQGYSNQPQHF
j_call: TRBJ2-7; clone_size: many; v_call: TRBV28; d_call: -; cdr3_nt: TGTGCCAGCAGTTCCCCCGGGGACTCCTACGAGCAGTACTTC; cdr3_aa: CASSSPGDSYEQYF
j_call: TRBJ1-1; clone_size: -; v_call: TRBV28; d_call: -; cdr3_nt: TGTGCCAGCATCCTCCCCGGGAGCGGGGGAGCTTTCTTT; cdr3_aa: CASILPGSGGAFF
j_call: TRBJ2-1; clone_size: -; v_call: TRBV6-1; d_call: TRBD2; cdr3_nt: TGTGCCAGCATAGCGGGAGACTCCTACAATGAGCAGTTCTTC; cdr3_aa: CASIAGDSYNEQFF
j_call: TRBJ2-2; clone_size: -; v_call: TRBV28; d_call: TRBD1; cdr3_nt: TGTGCCAGCAGTTCCCCCTTTACAGGGGCGGTCGGGGAGCTGTTTTTT; cdr3_aa: CASSSPFTGAVGELFF
j_call: TRBJ1-5; clone_size: -; v_call: TRBV29-1; d_call: -; cdr3_nt: TGCAGCGTTGCGGGGGGCCCAAATCAGCCCCAGCATTTT; cdr3_aa: CSVAGGPNQPQHF
j_call: TRBJ1-2; clone_size: -; v_call: TRBV11-2; d_call: -; cdr3_nt: TGTGCCAGCAGCCCCCACGGCGGCTACACCTTC; cdr3_aa: CASSPHGGYTF
j_call: TRBJ2-4; clone_size: few; v_call: TRBV19; d_call: -; cdr3_nt: TGTGCCAGTAGTCCAGGACTTATGAGGGGAGCCAAAAACATTCAGTACTTC; cdr3_aa: CASSPGLMRGAKNIQYF
j_call: TRBJ1-4; clone_size: -; v_call: TRBV29-1; d_call: TRBD1; cdr3_nt: TGCAGCGTAGGGGCAGGGGACAGGGGAAAACTGTTTTTT; cdr3_aa: CSVGAGDRGKLFF
j_call: TRBJ2-7; clone_size: -; v_call: TRBV11-1; d_call: TRBD1; cdr3_nt: TGTGCCAGCAGCTCCAGGGACAGGGCCCACGAGCAGTACTTC; cdr3_aa: CASSSRDRAHEQYF
j_call: TRBJ2-7; clone_size: -; v_call: TRBV28; d_call: TRBD1; cdr3_nt: TGTGCCAGCAGTACCACATCGGGACAGGGTTTATACGAGCAGTACTTC; cdr3_aa: CASSTTSGQGLYEQYF
j_call: TRBJ1-1; clone_size: -; v_call: TRBV5-6; d_call: -; cdr3_nt: TGTGCCAGCACCCCGGAACCCGGGGCCCAGGCCGACACTGAAGCTTTCTTT; cdr3_aa: CASTPEPGAQADTEAFF
j_call: TRBJ2-3; clone_size: -; v_call: TRBV5-1; d_call: TRBD1; cdr3_nt: TGCGCCAGCAGCTTGAACTCGGGACAGAGCACAGATACGCAGTATTTT; cdr3_aa: CASSLNSGQSTDTQYF